This record looks at one T cell receptor (beta chain) sequence and its context. Its antigen remains unknown. These data are taken from a study of shared clonotypes between healthy human individuals. General study findings and limits: Naive CD4 clonotypes overlapped across several donors at roughly 5.1%. Among donors, sharing of clonotypes was expected to be affected by sequencing depth.

TCRdb's table, derived via immunoSEQ multiplex PCR, lists solely in-frame clones and lacks some. The data contain about 2 million clones, roughly 95% of them seen just once; the ten biggest clones take up 0.13%. Healthy adults negative for HIV, lacking recent acute infections or vaccinations, served as donors. The CDR3 has 13 residues. Per the germline V gene, CDR1 is GTSNPN and CDR2 is SVGIG (reference sequence). V dropped 5 bases and J dropped 4; count of bases not matched to a gene: 7. This sequence originates from a man between 18 and 35 years old in good health. The gene calls are TRBV30 and TRBJ1-2; 7 bases line up with TRBD1. Sequences were obtained from naive CD4+ T cells sorted from blood. The subset is: CD45RA+ positively selected. CDR3 loop: CAWSGTDLYGYTF. Written as DNA, the CDR3 is TGTGCCTGGTCCGGGACAGACCTCTATGGCTACACCTTC.